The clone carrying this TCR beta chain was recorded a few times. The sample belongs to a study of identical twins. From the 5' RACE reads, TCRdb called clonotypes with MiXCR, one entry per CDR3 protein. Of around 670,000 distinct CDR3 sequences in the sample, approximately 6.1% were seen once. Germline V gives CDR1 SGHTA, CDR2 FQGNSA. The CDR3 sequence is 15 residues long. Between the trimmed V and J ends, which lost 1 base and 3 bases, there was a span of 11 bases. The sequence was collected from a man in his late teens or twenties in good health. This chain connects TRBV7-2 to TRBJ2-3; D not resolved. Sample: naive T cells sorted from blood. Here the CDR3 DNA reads TGTGCCAGCAGCTTAGGGGCGAGCCCTACAGATACGCAGTATTTT. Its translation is CASSLGASPTDTQYF.